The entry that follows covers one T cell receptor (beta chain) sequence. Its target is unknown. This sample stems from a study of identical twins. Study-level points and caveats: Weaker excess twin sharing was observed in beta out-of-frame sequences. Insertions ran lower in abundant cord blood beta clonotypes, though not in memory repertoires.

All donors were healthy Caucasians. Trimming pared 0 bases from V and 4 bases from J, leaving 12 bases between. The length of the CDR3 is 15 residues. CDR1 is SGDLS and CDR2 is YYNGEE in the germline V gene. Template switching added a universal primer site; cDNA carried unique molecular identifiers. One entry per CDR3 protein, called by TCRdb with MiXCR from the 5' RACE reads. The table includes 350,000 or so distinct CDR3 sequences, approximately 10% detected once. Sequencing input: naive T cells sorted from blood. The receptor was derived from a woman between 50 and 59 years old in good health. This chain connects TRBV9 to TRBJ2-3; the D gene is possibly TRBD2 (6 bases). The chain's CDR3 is CASSVVEGGADTQYF. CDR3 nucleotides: TGTGCCAGCAGCGTAGTAGAGGGCGGGGCAGATACGCAGTATTTT. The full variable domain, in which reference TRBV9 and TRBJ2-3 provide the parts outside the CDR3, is DSGVTQTPKHLITATGQRVTLRCSPRSGDLSVYWYQQSLDQGLQFLIQYYNGEERAKGNILERFSAQQFPDLHSELNLSSLELGDSALYFCASSVVEGGADTQYFGPGTRLTVL.